Listed below are T cell receptor beta chains from one sample, sequenced in a study of identical twins. TCRdb recomputed calls from the 5' RACE reads with MiXCR, one row per CDR3 protein. The data show some 760,000 distinct CDR3 sequences, with 15% to 20% seen just once and 10% to 15% held by the top ten. These same data were also listed under a study on T cells expressing NK-cell markers.

Sequencing was performed on PBMCs. The receptors stem from a woman under 30 in good health. The CDR3 runs from the conserved cysteine through the conserved F or W. The order of the fields is J gene, V gene, D gene, CDR3 protein. A D gene is named only where the DNA matches it firmly.

>TRBJ1-6|TRBV12-5|.
CASGLVLEGFFINNSPLHF
>TRBJ2-1|TRBV30|.
CAWSVPKPFAAYNEQFF
>TRBJ2-7|TRBV7-6|.
CATRDSSTYEQYF
>TRBJ1-2|TRBV12-3/TRBV12-4|.
CAGRAGRGGYTF
>TRBJ1-2|TRBV12-3/TRBV12-4|.
CASSFPGNYGYTF
>TRBJ2-1|TRBV12-3/TRBV12-4|TRBD2
CASSLRGLAGVNEQFF
>TRBJ2-3|TRBV6-1|.
CASSPSRDTDTQYF
>TRBJ1-1|TRBV2|.
CASSRGGGPEAFF
>TRBJ2-3|TRBV5-1|.
CASRAGPTDTQYF
>TRBJ2-7|TRBV10-3|.
CAISESDNYEQYF
>TRBJ2-7|TRBV5-5|.
CASSQGGSLYEQYF
>TRBJ1-2|TRBV20-1|.
CSARDYNRVSYTF
>TRBJ2-7|TRBV5-1|.
CASSWGGGNYEQYF
>TRBJ1-1|TRBV5-5|.
CASSSEWANTEAFF
>TRBJ2-5|TRBV13|.
CASSALGADQETQYF
>TRBJ2-1|TRBV20-1|.
CSAALRGNEQFF
>TRBJ2-1|TRBV18|.
CASSPYAPSSYNEQFF
>TRBJ2-3|TRBV11-2|TRBD2
CASSPSFWTSGSLTDTQYF
>TRBJ1-5|TRBV10-3|.
CAISPGESNQPQHF
>TRBJ1-1|TRBV4-3|.
CASSPLPTNTEAFF
>TRBJ1-6|TRBV12-3/TRBV12-4|TRBD1
CASSSIRDRGSRDFNSPLHF
>TRBJ2-7|TRBV7-2|TRBD2
CASSTRTSGRNEQYF
>TRBJ1-2|TRBV12-3/TRBV12-4|.
CASSFQAVPYGYTF
>TRBJ1-5|TRBV7-6|.
CASSLDPGVGQPQHF
>TRBJ2-7|TRBV5-5|.
CASSLEWRQGPYEQYF
>TRBJ1-1|TRBV6-6|.
CASSWGMNTEAFF
>TRBJ2-2|TRBV2|TRBD2
CASSRNLGLTNTGELFF
>TRBJ1-1|TRBV11-2|.
CASSGGTHTEAFF
>TRBJ1-2|TRBV6-5|.
CASSSVLGASGGYTF
>TRBJ2-7|TRBV29-1|TRBD1
CSVAPGQGSTYEQYF
>TRBJ2-7|TRBV12-3/TRBV12-4|TRBD1
CASSLKQGVIYEQYF
>TRBJ2-7|TRBV29-1|TRBD2
CSVDLAGSYEQYF
>TRBJ2-3|TRBV2|TRBD2
CAKGTSGTDTQYF
>TRBJ2-7|TRBV5-1|.
CASSLEGFTYEQYF
>TRBJ2-1|TRBV5-1|.
CASSLAEGVAEQFF
>TRBJ2-7|TRBV5-1|.
CASSFLQGSTYEQYF